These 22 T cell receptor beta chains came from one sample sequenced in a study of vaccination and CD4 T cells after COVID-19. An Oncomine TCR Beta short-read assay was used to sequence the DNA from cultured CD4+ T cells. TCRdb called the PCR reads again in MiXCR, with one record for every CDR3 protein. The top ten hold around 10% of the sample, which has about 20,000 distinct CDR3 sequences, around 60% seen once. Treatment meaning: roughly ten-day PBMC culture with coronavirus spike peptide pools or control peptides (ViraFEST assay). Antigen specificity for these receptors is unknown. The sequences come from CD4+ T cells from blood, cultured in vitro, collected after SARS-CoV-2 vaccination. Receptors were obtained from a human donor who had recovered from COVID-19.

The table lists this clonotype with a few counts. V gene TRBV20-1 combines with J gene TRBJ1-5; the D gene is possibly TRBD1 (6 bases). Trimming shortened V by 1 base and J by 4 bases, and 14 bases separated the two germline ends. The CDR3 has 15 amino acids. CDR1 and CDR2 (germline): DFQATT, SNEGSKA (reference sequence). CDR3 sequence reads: CSARGGADINQPQHF. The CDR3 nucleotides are TGCAGTGCTAGAGGGGGGGCAGATATTAATCAGCCCCAGCATTTT.

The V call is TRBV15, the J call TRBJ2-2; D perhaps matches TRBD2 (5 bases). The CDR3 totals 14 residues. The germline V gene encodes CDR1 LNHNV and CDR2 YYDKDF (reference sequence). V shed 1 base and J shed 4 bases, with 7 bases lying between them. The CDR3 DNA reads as TGTGCCACCAGCAGAGCGGCGGGCACCGGGGAGCTGTTTTTT. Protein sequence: CATSRAAGTGELFF. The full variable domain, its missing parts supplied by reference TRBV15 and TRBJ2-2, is DAMVIQNPRYQVTQFGKPVTLSCSQTLNHNVMYWYQQKSSQAPKLLFHYYDKDFNNEADTPDNFQSRRPNTSFCFLDIRSPGLGDTAMYLCATSRAAGTGELFFGEGSRLTVL.

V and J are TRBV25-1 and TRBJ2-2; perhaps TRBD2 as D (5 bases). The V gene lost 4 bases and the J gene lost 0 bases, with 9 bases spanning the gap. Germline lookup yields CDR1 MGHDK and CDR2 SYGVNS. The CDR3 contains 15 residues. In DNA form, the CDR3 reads TGTGCCAGCAGTGGCGGAGCGGCGAACACCGGGGAGCTGTTTTTT. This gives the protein CASSGGAANTGELFF. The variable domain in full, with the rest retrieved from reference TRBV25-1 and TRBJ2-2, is EADIYQTPRYLVIGTGKKITLECSQTMGHDKMYWYQQDPGMELHLIHYSYGVNSTEKGDLSSESTVSRIRTEHFPLTLESARPSHTSQYLCASSGGAANTGELFFGEGSRLTVL.

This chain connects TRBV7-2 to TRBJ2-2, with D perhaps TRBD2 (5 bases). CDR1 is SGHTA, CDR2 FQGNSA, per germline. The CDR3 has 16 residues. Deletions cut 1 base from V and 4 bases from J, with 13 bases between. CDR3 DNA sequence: TGTGCCAGCAGCTTAGTGGATTCCGGACTCACCGGGGAGCTGTTTTTT. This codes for CASSLVDSGLTGELFF.

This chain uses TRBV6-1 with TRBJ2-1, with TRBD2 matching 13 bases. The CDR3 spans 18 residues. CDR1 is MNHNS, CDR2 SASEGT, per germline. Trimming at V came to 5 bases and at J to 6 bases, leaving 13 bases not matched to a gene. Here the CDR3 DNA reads TGTGCCAGCAGTCCTGAGGGACTAGCGGGGATCGGTGGCAATGAGCAGTTCTTC. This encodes CASSPEGLAGIGGNEQFF.

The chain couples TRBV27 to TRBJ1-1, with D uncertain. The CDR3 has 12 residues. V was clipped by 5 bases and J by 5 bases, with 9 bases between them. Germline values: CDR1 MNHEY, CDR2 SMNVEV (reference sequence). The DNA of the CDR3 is TGTGCCAGCAGTCGTGGGCAGACTGAAGCTTTCTTT. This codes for CASSRGQTEAFF.

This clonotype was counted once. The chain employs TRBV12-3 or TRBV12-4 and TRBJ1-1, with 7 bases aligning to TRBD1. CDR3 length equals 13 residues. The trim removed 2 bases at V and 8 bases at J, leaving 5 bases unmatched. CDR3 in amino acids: CASSLSGTEEAFF. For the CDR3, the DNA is TGTGCCAGCAGTTTATCGGGGACAGAGGAAGCTTTCTTT.

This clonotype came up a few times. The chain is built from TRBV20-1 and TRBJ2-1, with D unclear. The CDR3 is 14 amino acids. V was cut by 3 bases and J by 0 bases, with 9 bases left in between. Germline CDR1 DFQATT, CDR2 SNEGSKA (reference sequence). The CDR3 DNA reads TGCAGTGCTAGTGGTCAAGACTCCTACAATGAGCAGTTCTTC. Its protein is CSASGQDSYNEQFF.

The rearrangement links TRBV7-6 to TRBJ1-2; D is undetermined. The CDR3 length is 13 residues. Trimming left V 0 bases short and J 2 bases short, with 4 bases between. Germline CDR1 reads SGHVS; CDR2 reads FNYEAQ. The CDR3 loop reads CASSLAGNYGYTF. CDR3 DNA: TGTGCCAGCAGCTTAGCAGGGAACTATGGCTACACCTTC.

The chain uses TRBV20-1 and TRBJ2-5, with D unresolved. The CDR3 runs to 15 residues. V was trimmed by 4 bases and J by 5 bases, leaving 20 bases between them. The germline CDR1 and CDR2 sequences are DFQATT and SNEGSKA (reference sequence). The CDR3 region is CSANQPTGDSETQYF. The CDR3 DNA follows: TGCAGTGCTAACCAACCCACTGGGGATTCGGAGACCCAGTACTTC.

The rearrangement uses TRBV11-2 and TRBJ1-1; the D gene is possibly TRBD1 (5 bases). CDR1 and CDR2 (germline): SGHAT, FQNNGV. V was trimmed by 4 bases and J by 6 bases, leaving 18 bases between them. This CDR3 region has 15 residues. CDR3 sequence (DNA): TGTGCCAGCAGCTCCCTGCGTGGGAGCAGGGCTGAAGCTTTCTTT. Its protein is CASSSLRGSRAEAFF.

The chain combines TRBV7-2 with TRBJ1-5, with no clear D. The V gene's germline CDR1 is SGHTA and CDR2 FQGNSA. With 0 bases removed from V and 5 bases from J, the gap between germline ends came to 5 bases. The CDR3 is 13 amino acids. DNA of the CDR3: TGTGCCAGCAGCTTAGCCCCCGATCAGCCCCAGCATTTT. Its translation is CASSLAPDQPQHF.

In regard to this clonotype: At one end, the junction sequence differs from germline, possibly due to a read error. The CDR3 loop reads CASTEPGGVDTQYF. DNA for the CDR3: TGTGCCAGCACTGAACCAGGGGGAGTAGATACGCAGTATTTT. The V and J genes are TRBV6-1 and TRBJ2-3, with 7 bases identical to TRBD1. CDR1 is MNHNS, CDR2 SASEGT, per germline. This CDR3 contains 14 residues.

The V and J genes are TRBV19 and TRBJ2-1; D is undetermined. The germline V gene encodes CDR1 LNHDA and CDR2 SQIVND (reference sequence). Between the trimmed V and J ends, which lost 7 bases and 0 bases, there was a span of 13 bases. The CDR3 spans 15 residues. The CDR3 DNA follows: TGTGCCAGTACATTAGATCGAAGCTCCTACAATGAGCAGTTCTTC. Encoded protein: CASTLDRSSYNEQFF.

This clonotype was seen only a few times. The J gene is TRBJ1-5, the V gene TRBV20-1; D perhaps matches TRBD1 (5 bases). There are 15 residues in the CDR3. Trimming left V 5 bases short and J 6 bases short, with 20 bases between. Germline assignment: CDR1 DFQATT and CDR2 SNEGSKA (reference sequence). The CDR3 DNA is TGCAGTGCTGTAACCGGGACCAGGGATAGTCAGCCCCAGCATTTT. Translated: CSAVTGTRDSQPQHF.

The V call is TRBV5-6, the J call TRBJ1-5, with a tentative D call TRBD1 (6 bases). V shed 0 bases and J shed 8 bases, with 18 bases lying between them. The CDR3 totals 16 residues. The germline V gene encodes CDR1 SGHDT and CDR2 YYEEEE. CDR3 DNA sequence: TGTGCCAGCAGCTTGGCTGGGCCAGGGGAAGGGAAGCCCCAGCATTTT. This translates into CASSLAGPGEGKPQHF.

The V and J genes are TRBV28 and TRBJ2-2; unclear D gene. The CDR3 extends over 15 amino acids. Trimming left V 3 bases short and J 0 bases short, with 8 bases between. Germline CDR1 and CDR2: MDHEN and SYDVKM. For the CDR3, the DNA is TGTGCCAGCAGTTTTCCCCTCGCGAACACCGGGGAGCTGTTTTTT. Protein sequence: CASSFPLANTGELFF.

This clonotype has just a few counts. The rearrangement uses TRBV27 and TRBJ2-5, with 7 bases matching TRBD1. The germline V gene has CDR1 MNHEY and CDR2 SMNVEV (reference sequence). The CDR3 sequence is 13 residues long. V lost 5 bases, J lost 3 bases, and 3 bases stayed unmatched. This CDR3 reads CASSHRGEETQYF. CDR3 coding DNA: TGTGCCAGCAGTCACAGGGGTGAAGAGACCCAGTACTTC.

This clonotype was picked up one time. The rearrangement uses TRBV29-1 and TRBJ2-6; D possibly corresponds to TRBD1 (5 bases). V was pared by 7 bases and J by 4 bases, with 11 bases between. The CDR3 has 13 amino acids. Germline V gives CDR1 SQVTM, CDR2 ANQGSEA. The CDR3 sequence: CSARGSGANVLTF. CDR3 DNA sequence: TGCAGCGCAAGGGGATCGGGGGCCAACGTCCTGACTTTC. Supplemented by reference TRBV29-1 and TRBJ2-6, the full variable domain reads SAVISQKPSRDICQRGTSLTIQCQVDSQVTMMFWYRQQPGQSLTLIATANQGSEATYESGFVIDKFPISRPNLTFSTLTVSNMSPEDSSIYLCSARGSGANVLTFGAGSRLTVL.

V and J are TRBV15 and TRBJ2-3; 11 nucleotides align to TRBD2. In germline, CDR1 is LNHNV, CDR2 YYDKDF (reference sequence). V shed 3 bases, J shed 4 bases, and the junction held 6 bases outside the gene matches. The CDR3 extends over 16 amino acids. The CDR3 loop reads CATSRGTSGYSDTQYF. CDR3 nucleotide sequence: TGTGCCACCAGCAGGGGGACTAGCGGCTACTCAGATACGCAGTATTTT.

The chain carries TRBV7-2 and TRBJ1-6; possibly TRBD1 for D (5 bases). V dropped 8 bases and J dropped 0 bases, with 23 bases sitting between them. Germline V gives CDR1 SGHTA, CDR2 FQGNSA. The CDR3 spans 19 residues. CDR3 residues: CASRRDPDVGSSYNSPLHF. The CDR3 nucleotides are TGTGCCAGCCGGCGGGACCCTGATGTGGGCAGCTCCTATAATTCACCCCTCCACTTT. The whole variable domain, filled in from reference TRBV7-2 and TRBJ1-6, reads GAGVSQSPSNKVTEKGKDVELRCDPISGHTALYWYRQSLGQGLEFLIYFQGNSAPDKSGLPSDRFSAERTGGSVSTLTIQRTQQEDSAVYLCASRRDPDVGSSYNSPLHFGNGTRLTVT.

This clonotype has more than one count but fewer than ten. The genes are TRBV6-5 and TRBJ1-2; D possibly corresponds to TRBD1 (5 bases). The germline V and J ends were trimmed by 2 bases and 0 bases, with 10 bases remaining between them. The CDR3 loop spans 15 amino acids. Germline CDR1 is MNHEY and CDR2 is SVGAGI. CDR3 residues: CASSYSTGPNYGYTF. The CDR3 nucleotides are TGTGCCAGCAGTTACAGCACAGGACCTAACTATGGCTACACCTTC.